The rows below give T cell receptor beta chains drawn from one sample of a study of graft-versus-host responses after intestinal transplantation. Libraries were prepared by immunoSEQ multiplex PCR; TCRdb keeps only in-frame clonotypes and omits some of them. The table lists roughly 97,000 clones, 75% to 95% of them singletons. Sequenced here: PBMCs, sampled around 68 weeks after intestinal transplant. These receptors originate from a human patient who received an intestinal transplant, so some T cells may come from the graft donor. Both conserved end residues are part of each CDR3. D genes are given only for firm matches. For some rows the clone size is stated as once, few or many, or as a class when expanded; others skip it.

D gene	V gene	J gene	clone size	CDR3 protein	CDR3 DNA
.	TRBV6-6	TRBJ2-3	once	CASRMEDTQYF	TGTGCCAGCAGAATGGAGGATACGCAGTATTTT
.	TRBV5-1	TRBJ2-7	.	CASSLQRGHYEQHF	TGCGCCAGCAGCCTACAGAGGGGACACTACGAGCAGCACTTC
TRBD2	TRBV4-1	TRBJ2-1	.	CASSLVRGIAGGNEQFF	TGCGCCAGCAGCCTTGTTCGGGGAATAGCGGGGGGAAATGAGCAGTTCTTC
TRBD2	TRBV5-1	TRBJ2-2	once	CASSSAGGVAGELFF	TGCGCCAGCAGCTCAGCGGGGGGCGTGGCCGGGGAGCTGTTTTTT
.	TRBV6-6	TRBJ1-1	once	CASSYPGPNTEAFF	TGTGCCAGCAGTTATCCGGGACCGAACACTGAAGCTTTCTTT
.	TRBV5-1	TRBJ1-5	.	CASSLGQGLPQHF	TGCGCCAGCAGCTTGGGGCAGGGACTGCCCCAGCATTTT
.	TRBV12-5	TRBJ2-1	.	CASETPGPRSGNEQFF	TGTGCTAGTGAAACCCCCGGGCCCCGGTCCGGCAATGAGCAGTTCTTC
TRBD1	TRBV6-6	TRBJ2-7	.	CASRRQGPPYEQYF	TGTGCCAGCAGGAGACAGGGCCCCCCCTACGAGCAGTACTTC
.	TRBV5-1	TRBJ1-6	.	CASAMWGDGYSYNSPLHF	TGCGCCAGCGCTATGTGGGGAGACGGCTACTCCTATAATTCACCCCTCCACTTT
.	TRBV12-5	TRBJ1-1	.	CASGLYPGALNTEAFF	TGTGCTAGTGGTTTGTATCCAGGGGCGCTGAACACTGAAGCTTTCTTT
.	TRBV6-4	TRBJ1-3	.	CASGRRDTIYF	TGTGCCAGCGGGCGGAGGGACACCATATATTTT
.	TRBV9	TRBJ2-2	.	CASSAGSNTGELFF	TGTGCCAGCAGCGCGGGGTCCAACACCGGGGAGCTGTTTTTT
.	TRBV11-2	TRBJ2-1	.	CASSLGSSYNEQFF	TGTGCCAGCAGCTTAGGGAGCTCCTACAATGAGCAGTTCTTC
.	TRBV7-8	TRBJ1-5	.	CASSLGRLTQPQHF	TGTGCCAGCAGCCTGGGGCGGTTAACTCAGCCCCAGCATTTT
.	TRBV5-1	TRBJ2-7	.	CASSGGRVGVYEQYF	TGCGCCAGCAGCGGTGGGCGTGTGGGGGTCTACGAGCAGTACTTC
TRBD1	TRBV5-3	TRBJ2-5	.	CARSAERGQEKRNGYF	TGTGCCAGAAGCGCGGAGAGAGGACAGGAAAAGCGTAATGGCTACTTC
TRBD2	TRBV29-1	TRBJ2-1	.	CSGGGNEQFF	TGCAGCGGGGGGGGCAATGAGCAGTTCTTC
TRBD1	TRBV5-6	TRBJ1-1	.	CASRDRRQGVPNTEAFF	TGTGCCAGCAGGGACCGTAGACAGGGGGTCCCGAACACTGAAGCTTTCTTT
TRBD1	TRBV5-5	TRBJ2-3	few	CASSLGDRVKADTQYF	TGTGCCAGCAGCTTGGGCGACAGGGTTAAGGCAGATACGCAGTATTTT
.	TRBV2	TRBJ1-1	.	CASTTTIAAFF	TGTGCCAGCACCACAACCATTGCAGCTTTCTTT